The entry below gives a single TCR beta chain sequence along with its context. Its matching antigen is unknown. This table comes from immunoSEQ multiplex PCR, and its TCRdb copy is limited to in-frame clones, with some not included. Here the sample spans 65,000 to 70,000 clones, around three quarters being singletons. Using viral peptide pools, the ViraFEST assay grew out antigen-specific CD4+ T cells prior to sequencing. CD4+ T cells were isolated after around ten days of culture. Vaccination of participants consisted of two doses of either the BNT162b2 or mRNA-1273 vaccine. This entry is derived from a study of vaccination effects on CD4 cells after COVID-19. Regarding the study as a whole: Common cold coronavirus cross-reactivity was shown by only 1 of 255 vaccine-induced clones in healthy vaccinees.

The CDR3 totals 16 residues. V lost 1 base and J lost 2, with 12 bases in between. Germline CDR1 MNHEY, CDR2 SVGEGT. Sequencing used CD4+ T cells from PBMCs cultured with HCoV-OC43 spike peptides, obtained after COVID-19 vaccination. Subset here: HCoV-OC43 spike overlapping peptide pool stimulation. This clonotype was sampled from a human donor who received a COVID-19 vaccine. This rearrangement joins TRBV6-2 or TRBV6-3 to TRBJ1-5; D is possibly TRBD1 (5 bases). CDR3 sequence reads: CASSYFSGQGNQPQHF. The CDR3, as DNA: TGTGCCAGCAGTTACTTCTCCGGACAAGGCAATCAGCCCCAGCATTTT.